The 18 T cell receptor beta chains presented below share a single source sample, sequenced in a study of identical twins. TCRdb ran MiXCR on the 5' RACE reads and lists one entry per CDR3 protein. Of approximately 600,000 distinct CDR3 sequences in the sample, roughly 6.6% were seen once. The sample also formed part of further work on yellow fever vaccine responses in identical twins.

Sequenced: PBMCs. These receptors were taken from a woman under 30 in good health.

The chain has TRBV28 and TRBJ2-1; 8 bases line up with TRBD2. V was pared by 2 bases and J by 7 bases, with 10 bases of the junction left unmatched. CDR1 and CDR2 (germline): MDHEN, SYDVKM. This CDR3 has 16 residues. The CDR3 DNA follows: TGTGCCAGCAGTTTACCGGTAGCGGGATCTTGGAATGAGCAGTTCTTC. Translating it yields CASSLPVAGSWNEQFF.

Notes on this clonotype: One end of the junction fails to match germline, which may point to a read error. The rearrangement links TRBV20-1 to TRBJ1-1, with D perhaps matching TRBD1 (6 bases). This CDR3 spans 12 amino acids. In germline, CDR1 is DFQATT, CDR2 SNEGSKA (reference sequence). The chain's CDR3 is CSARAAGDVIPF. The DNA of the CDR3 is TGCAGTGCTAGGGCGGCAGGGGATGTGATCCCCTTT.

This clonotype was observed many times. The rearrangement joins TRBV12-3 or TRBV12-4 to TRBJ2-1, with 13 nucleotides matching TRBD2. The CDR3 has 18 amino acids. V shed 4 bases, J shed 2 bases, and the junction held 8 bases outside the gene matches. Here the CDR3 DNA reads TGTGCCAGCAGTTCACTAGCGGGAGGGCCGCTTCCCTACAATGAGCAGTTCTTC. Encoded protein: CASSSLAGGPLPYNEQFF.

This clonotype was counted at least ten times. The J gene is TRBJ1-1, the V gene TRBV4-1, with D possibly being TRBD1 (5 bases). CDR3 size: 20 residues. The germline V gene encodes CDR1 MGHRA and CDR2 YSYEKL. Trimming stripped 0 bases from V and 4 bases from J, with 27 bases between. CDR3 bases: TGCGCCAGCAGCCAAGATAGGAGTGCAGAAAGGGGAGCTTTGGGCACTGAAGCTTTCTTT. This codes for CASSQDRSAERGALGTEAFF.

This clonotype was found many times. The genes are TRBV14 and TRBJ1-2; no clear D. Between the trimmed V and J ends, which lost 2 bases and 1 base, there was a span of 8 bases. Germline loops: CDR1 SGHDN, CDR2 FVKESK. There are 14 residues in the CDR3. The CDR3 nucleotides are TGTGCCAGCAGCCAACAAGACCTTAACTATGGCTACACCTTC. It specifies CASSQQDLNYGYTF.

This clonotype has only a few counts. This sequence joins TRBV4-1 and TRBJ1-2; 7 bases are a match to TRBD1. CDR3 length: 14 amino acids. Unmatched junction bases numbered 3, after V lost 2 bases and J lost 3 bases. In germline, CDR1 is MGHRA, CDR2 YSYEKL. The CDR3 region has the DNA TGCGCCAGCAGCCAACCGGGACAGCACTATGGCTACACCTTC. Its protein product is CASSQPGQHYGYTF.

This chain uses TRBV20-1 with TRBJ2-1, with D possibly being TRBD2 (6 bases). V was cut by 6 bases and J by 2 bases, with 17 bases left in between. Germline V gives CDR1 DFQATT, CDR2 SNEGSKA (reference sequence). This CDR3 spans 15 amino acids. The DNA for the CDR3 is TGCAGTGCCACGACCCCCGGGACTGCCTACAATGAGCAGTTCTTC. As protein: CSATTPGTAYNEQFF.

This clonotype was observed at least ten times. The V gene is TRBV9, the J gene TRBJ2-2, with 7 bases matching TRBD1. Germline V gives CDR1 SGDLS, CDR2 YYNGEE. This CDR3 is 15 amino acids long. V was pared by 5 bases and J by 2 bases, with 6 bases of the junction left unmatched. The CDR3 protein is CASRGEGANTGELFF. The DNA for the CDR3 is TGTGCCAGCAGAGGCGAGGGGGCTAACACCGGGGAGCTGTTTTTT.

This chain uses TRBV15 with TRBJ2-1; a weak D match, TRBD2 (6 bases). In germline, CDR1 is LNHNV, CDR2 YYDKDF (reference sequence). V was pared by 5 bases and J by 5 bases, with 25 bases between. The CDR3 extends over 18 amino acids. The CDR3 bases are TGTGCCACCAGCTCCCGACGGGAGCCTTTCCCGAGTCACAATGAGCAGTTCTTC. Its protein is CATSSRREPFPSHNEQFF.

This clonotype was seen repeatedly, ten times or more. The chain is built from TRBV20-1 and TRBJ2-2, with D possibly matching TRBD2 (7 bases). The length of the CDR3 is 19 residues. V was shortened by 2 bases and J by 3 bases, with 25 bases between the two germline ends. CDR1 is DFQATT, CDR2 SNEGSKA, per germline (reference sequence). The CDR3 loop reads CSARSSFRVKGGDTGELFF. CDR3 coding DNA: TGCAGTGCTAGAAGTTCTTTCAGGGTTAAGGGGGGGGACACCGGGGAGCTGTTTTTT.

This clonotype came up many times. The V call is TRBV10-3, the J call TRBJ2-7, with 8 nucleotides matching TRBD1. The trim removed 2 bases at V and 5 bases at J, leaving 11 bases unmatched. CDR3 length: 16 amino acids. Per the germline V gene, CDR1 is ENHRY and CDR2 is SYGVKD. CDR3 DNA sequence: TGTGCCATCAGTGAGAATTTGTCAGGGGGCACGAACGAGCAGTACTTC. Its protein product is CAISENLSGGTNEQYF.

A few counts support this clonotype. The gene calls are TRBV11-1 and TRBJ1-6; TRBD1 matches 7 bases. In germline, CDR1 is SGHAT, CDR2 FQDESV (reference sequence). This CDR3 is built from 18 residues. V was pared by 4 bases and J by 0 bases, with 9 bases of the junction left unmatched. CDR3 amino acids: CASSSARTGLSYNSPLHF. CDR3 DNA sequence: TGTGCCAGCAGCTCCGCGAGGACAGGCCTCTCCTATAATTCACCCCTCCACTTT.

This clonotype was picked up a small number of times. The chain couples TRBV10-3 to TRBJ1-5; 10 bases agree with TRBD1. CDR1 and CDR2 from the germline V gene are ENHRY and SYGVKD. Trimming removed 9 bases from V and 3 bases from J; junction bases left unmatched: 8. The CDR3 runs to 15 residues. CDR3 sequence reads: CAMSEGTGDNQPQHF. The CDR3 nucleotides read TGTGCCATGTCGGAAGGGACAGGGGACAATCAGCCCCAGCATTTT.

In this sample, this clonotype turned up many times. The V gene is TRBV5-1, the J gene TRBJ2-3; tentative D call: TRBD2 (5 bases). Trimming removed 5 bases from V and 6 bases from J, with 19 bases in between. The CDR3 spans 15 residues. Germline V gene sequence: CDR1 SGHRS, CDR2 YFSETQ. The CDR3 sequence: CASRFDGVRSDTQYF. Written as DNA, the CDR3 is TGCGCCAGCAGATTTGACGGGGTCCGTTCGGATACGCAGTATTTT.

This clonotype was seen at least ten times. The rearrangement joins TRBV14 to TRBJ2-1; D perhaps matches TRBD2 (5 bases). From germline, CDR1 is SGHDN and CDR2 FVKESK. The CDR3 is 14 amino acids. Trimming pared 0 bases from V and 8 bases from J, leaving 11 bases between. CDR3 loop: CASSQDFSADEQFF. Here the CDR3 DNA reads TGTGCCAGCAGCCAAGATTTTAGCGCTGATGAGCAGTTCTTC.

The gene calls are TRBV4-2 and TRBJ1-1; perhaps TRBD1 as D (5 bases). The V and J ends lost 0 bases and 6 bases respectively, with 20 bases between them. The CDR3 covers 17 residues. Germline CDR1 is LGHNA and CDR2 is YNFKEQ. The CDR3 reads CASSQELLGGTRAEAFF. In DNA, the CDR3 is TGTGCCAGCAGCCAAGAACTCCTTGGGGGTACCCGGGCTGAAGCTTTCTTT.

The sample holds many counts of this clonotype. This chain joins TRBV7-9 and TRBJ2-5; perhaps TRBD1 as D (6 bases). Germline V gene lookup returns CDR1 SEHNR and CDR2 FQNEAQ (reference sequence). The CDR3 covers 16 residues. V was trimmed by 0 bases and J by 3 bases, leaving 14 bases between them. The CDR3 DNA reads as TGTGCCAGCAGCTTAGCCGCAGGGGACACTGAAGAGACCCAGTACTTC. Translated, it gives CASSLAAGDTEETQYF.

This clonotype was detected a few times. This chain uses TRBV24-1 with TRBJ2-7; D is perhaps TRBD1 (5 bases). Between the trimmed V and J ends, which lost 4 bases and 0 bases, there was a span of 15 bases. Germline-derived CDR1 and CDR2 are KGHDR and SFDVKD. The CDR3 length is 16 residues. CDR3 loop: CATSDSRQSHSYEQYF. DNA for the CDR3: TGTGCCACCAGTGACTCTCGACAGAGCCACTCCTACGAGCAGTACTTC.